This T cell receptor (beta chain) originates from a study of CD8 T cells in ankylosing spondylitis. General study results and limits: Earlier studies detected some motif variants in reactive arthritis synovial fluid and blood. Those disease-linked clones were CD8+; they were also relatively rare in peripheral blood.

V lost 1 base and J lost 1, with 9 bases in between. Per germline, CDR1 SGHRS and CDR2 YFSETQ. This CDR3 is 15 amino acids long. This clonotype was picked up many times. No antigen is known for it. A single record per CDR3 protein comes from TCRdb applying MiXCR to the 5' RACE reads. The table has approximately 88,000 distinct CDR3 sequences, 8.8% seen once. The chain carries TRBV5-1 and TRBJ1-5, with D unclear. Sequenced sample: blood, either unsorted or a sorted T cell fraction (not recorded which). This TCR was recovered from a male donor with ankylosing spondylitis or in good health (not recorded which). CDR3 DNA sequence: TGCGCCAGCAGCTTGTGGGGTGACAGCAATCAGCCCCAGCATTTT. Amino acids: CASSLWGDSNQPQHF.